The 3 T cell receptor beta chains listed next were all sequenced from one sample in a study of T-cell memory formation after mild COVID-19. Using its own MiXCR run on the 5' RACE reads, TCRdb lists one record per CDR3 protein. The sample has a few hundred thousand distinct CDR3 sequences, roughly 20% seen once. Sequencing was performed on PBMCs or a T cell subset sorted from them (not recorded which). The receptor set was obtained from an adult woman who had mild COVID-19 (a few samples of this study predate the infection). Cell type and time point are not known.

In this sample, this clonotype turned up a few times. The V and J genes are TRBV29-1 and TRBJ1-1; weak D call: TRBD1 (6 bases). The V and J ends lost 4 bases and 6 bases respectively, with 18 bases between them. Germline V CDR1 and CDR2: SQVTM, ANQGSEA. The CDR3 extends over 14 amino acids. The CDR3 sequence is CSVADGTFMAEAFF. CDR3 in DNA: TGCAGCGTTGCCGACGGGACATTCATGGCTGAAGCTTTCTTT.

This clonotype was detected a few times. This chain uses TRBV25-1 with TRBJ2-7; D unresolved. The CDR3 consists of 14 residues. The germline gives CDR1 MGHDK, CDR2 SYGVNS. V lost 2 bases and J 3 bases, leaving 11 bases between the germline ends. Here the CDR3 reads CASSETFGDYEQYF. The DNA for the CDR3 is TGTGCCAGCAGTGAAACGTTTGGAGACTACGAGCAGTACTTC.

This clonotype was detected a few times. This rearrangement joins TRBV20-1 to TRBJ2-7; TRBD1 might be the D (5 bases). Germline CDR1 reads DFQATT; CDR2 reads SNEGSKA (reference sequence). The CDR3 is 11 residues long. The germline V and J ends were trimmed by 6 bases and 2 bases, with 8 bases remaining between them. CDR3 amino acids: CSAKDTYEQYF. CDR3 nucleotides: TGCAGTGCGAAGGACACCTACGAGCAGTACTTC.